This paragraph reports one T cell receptor beta chain. Its antigen is not known. The data belong to a study of cytomegalovirus exposure and HLA in healthy donors. As for the study in general: The use of the same platform for the 90 to 150 validation repertoires and the roughly 730 first-cohort repertoires was reported by a later analysis. Study-wide results and caveats: While the bulk of TCR sequences proved rare, some public TCRs turned up in many donors. The authors enumerated over 150 TCR beta chains as linked to cytomegalovirus. It was reportedly the case that the classifier diagnosed cytomegalovirus status with high specificity and sensitivity.

V lost 8 bases to trimming and J lost 8 bases; unmatched junction nucleotides: 10. Germline V gene data show CDR1 as MNHEY and CDR2 as SVGAGI. This CDR3 has 13 residues. Only in-frame clones appear in the TCRdb table, and some are missing; sequencing was by immunoSEQ multiplex PCR. The data show roughly 48,000 clones, with 88% seen just once and less than 7% held by the top ten. This receptor was taken from a woman aged 30 to 39 in good health and CMV-seronegative. Sequences were obtained from PBMCs. The chain recombines TRBV6-5 with TRBJ1-2; 8 positions match TRBD1. The CDR3 sequence is CASRLTGVQGYTF. CDR3 nucleotide sequence: TGTGCCAGCCGATTGACAGGGGTGCAAGGCTACACCTTC.